This record concerns one T cell receptor (beta chain) sequence. Its antigen is currently unknown. At one end the junction does not follow the germline gene, possibly because of a read error. The germline gives CDR1 MNHNS, CDR2 SASEGT. This CDR3 contains 15 residues. From approximately 450 ng total RNA, TCR beta cDNA was generated with a primer in the constant region. Modified slightly, ARM-PCR produced TCR beta libraries over three nested multiplex PCR rounds. A C-beta reverse primer and TRBV1-TRBV30 forward primers served in each of the first two PCR rounds, at ten to eleven cycles apiece. Using its own MiXCR run on the multiplex PCR reads, TCRdb lists one record per CDR3 protein. Here the sample spans about 120,000 distinct CDR3 sequences, 55% to 70% being singletons. This sample stems from a study of tumor-infiltrating lymphocytes in primary liver carcinoma. In the study overall: Men as well as women, aged 30 to 69 years, made up the patients. Sample yields of productive TCRbeta reads, ranging from roughly 3.65 to 7.5 million, were similar across tissue types.

Investigators took RNA and DNA out together from roughly 21-30 mg of unsorted bulk tissue. Study-wide results and limits: Tumors had a significantly higher top-250-clone fraction than blood (p = 0.039).

The clonotype originates from a woman aged 55-69 years with primary liver carcinoma and hepatitis B virus infection. The specimen was tumor-adjacent normal liver tissue. This chain connects TRBV6-1 to TRBJ2-1, with unresolved D. The CDR3 DNA reads TGTGGCAGCAGTGGAGAATGGTACTTCATCAATGAGCAGTTCTTC. As protein: CGSSGEWYFINEQFF.